The clone carrying this T cell receptor (beta chain) was seen more than once but under ten times. Its cognate antigen is unknown. This entry is derived from a study of blood T cells in healthy people across ages. About the study: Through template switching, about one barcoded beta molecule was captured per two T cells, as measured in model experiments. General observations from the study: Fewer expanded clones and more diversity marked long-lived versus aged donors.

Alongside a J-beta primer mix, a sample-barcoded 5' primer served in a second PCR lasting about 6 to 12 cycles. TCRdb analysed the 5' RACE reads with MiXCR anew, one entry per CDR3 protein. This sample has approximately 770,000 distinct CDR3 sequences, with roughly 64% found just once. Researchers collected about 10 milliliters of peripheral blood from every single donor. Total RNA extraction produced at least 5.5 micrograms (per sample) for the study. V was shortened by 0 bases and J by 2 bases, with 13 bases between the two germline ends. The CDR3 spans 16 residues. In germline, CDR1 is MNHEY, CDR2 SMNVEV (reference sequence).

The clonotype originates from a man aged 25-45 years in good health. The V call is TRBV27, the J call TRBJ1-2; D is unresolved. Sequenced: blood. Here the CDR3 DNA reads TGTGCCAGCAGTTTATCGACGGCAGATGTGAACTATGGCTACACCTTC. The encoded protein is CASSLSTADVNYGYTF.